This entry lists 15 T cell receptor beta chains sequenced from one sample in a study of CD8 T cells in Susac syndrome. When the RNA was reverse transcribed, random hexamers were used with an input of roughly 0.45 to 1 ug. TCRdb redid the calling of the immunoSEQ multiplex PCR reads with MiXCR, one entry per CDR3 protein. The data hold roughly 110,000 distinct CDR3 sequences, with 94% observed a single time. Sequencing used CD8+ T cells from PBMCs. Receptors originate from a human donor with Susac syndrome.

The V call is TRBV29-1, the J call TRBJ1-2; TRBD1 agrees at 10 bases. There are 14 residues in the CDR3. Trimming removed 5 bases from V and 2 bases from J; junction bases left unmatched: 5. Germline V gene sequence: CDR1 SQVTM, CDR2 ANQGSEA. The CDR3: CSVRRTGGNYGYTF. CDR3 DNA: TGCAGCGTTAGGAGGACAGGGGGGAACTATGGCTACACCTTC. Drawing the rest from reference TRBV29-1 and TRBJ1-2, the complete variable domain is SAVISQKPSRDICQRGTSLTIQCQVDSQVTMMFWYRQQPGQSLTLIATANQGSEATYESGFVIDKFPISRPNLTFSTLTVSNMSPEDSSIYLCSVRRTGGNYGYTFGSGTRLTVV.

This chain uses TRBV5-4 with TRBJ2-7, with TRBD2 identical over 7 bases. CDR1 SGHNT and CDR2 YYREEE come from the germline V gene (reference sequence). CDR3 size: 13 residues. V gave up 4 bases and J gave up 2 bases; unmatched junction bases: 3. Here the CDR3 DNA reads TGTGCCAGCAGCGGCGGGACTACCTACGAGCAGTACTTC. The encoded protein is CASSGGTTYEQYF.

The CDR3 protein is CASSTDTNTEAFF. CDR3 DNA: TGTGCCAGCAGTACTGATACGAACACTGAAGCTTTCTTT. The rearrangement links TRBV27 to TRBJ1-1, with unresolved D. CDR3 length: 13 amino acids. V was cut by 5 bases and J by 1 base, with 8 bases left in between. Germline lookup yields CDR1 MNHEY and CDR2 SMNVEV (reference sequence).

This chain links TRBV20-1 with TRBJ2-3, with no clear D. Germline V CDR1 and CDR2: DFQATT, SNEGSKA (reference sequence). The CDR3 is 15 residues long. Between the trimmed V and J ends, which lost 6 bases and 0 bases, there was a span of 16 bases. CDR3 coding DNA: TGCAGTGCGCGCGACCTCAAACATAGCACAGATACGCAGTATTTT. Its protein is CSARDLKHSTDTQYF.

CDR3 coding DNA: TGTGCCAGTAGTATAGTCGGCACCACTGAAGCTTTCTTT. Translated: CASSIVGTTEAFF. The rearrangement uses TRBV19 and TRBJ1-1; D ambiguous. The germline V gene has CDR1 LNHDA and CDR2 SQIVND (reference sequence). Trimming stripped 1 base from V and 4 bases from J, with 7 bases between. This CDR3 has 13 residues.

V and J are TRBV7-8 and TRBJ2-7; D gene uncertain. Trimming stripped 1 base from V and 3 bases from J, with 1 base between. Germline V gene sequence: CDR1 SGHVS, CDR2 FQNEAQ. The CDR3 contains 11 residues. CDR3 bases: TGTGCCAGCAGCTTAGACTACGAGCAGTACTTC. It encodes CASSLDYEQYF.

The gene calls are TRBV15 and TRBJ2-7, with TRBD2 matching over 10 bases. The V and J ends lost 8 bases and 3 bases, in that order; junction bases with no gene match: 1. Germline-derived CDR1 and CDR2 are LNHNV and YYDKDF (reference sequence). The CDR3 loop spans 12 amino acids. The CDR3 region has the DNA TGTGCCACCCCTAGCGGGGGCTACGAGCAGTACTTC. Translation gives CATPSGGYEQYF.

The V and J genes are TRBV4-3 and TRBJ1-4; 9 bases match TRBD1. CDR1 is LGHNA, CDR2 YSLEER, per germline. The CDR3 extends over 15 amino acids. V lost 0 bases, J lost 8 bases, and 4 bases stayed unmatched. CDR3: CASSQDPGQGEKLFF. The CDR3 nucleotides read TGCGCCAGCAGCCAAGACCCGGGACAGGGAGAAAAACTGTTTTTT.

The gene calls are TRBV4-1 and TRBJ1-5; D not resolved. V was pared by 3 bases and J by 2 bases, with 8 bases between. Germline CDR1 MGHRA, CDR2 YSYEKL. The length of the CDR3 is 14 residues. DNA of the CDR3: TGCGCCAGCAGCCAGGTCCAGGGCAATCAGCCCCAGCATTTT. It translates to CASSQVQGNQPQHF.

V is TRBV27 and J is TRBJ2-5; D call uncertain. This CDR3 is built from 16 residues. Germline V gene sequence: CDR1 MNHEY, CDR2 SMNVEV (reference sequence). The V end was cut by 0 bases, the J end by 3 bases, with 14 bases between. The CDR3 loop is CASSLSQPRPKETQYF. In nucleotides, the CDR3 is TGTGCCAGCAGTTTATCCCAGCCAAGACCGAAAGAGACCCAGTACTTC.

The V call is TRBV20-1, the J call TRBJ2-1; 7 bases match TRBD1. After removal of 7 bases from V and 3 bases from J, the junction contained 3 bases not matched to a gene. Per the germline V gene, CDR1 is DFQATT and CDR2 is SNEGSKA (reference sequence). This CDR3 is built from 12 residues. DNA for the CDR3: TGCAGTGGTCGGGACAGCTACAATGAGCAGTTCTTC. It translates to CSGRDSYNEQFF.

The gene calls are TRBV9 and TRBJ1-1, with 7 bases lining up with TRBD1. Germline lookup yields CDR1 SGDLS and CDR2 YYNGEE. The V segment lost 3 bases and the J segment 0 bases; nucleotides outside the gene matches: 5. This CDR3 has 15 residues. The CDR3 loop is CASSAGTALNTEAFF. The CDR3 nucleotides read TGTGCCAGCAGCGCTGGGACAGCCTTGAACACTGAAGCTTTCTTT.

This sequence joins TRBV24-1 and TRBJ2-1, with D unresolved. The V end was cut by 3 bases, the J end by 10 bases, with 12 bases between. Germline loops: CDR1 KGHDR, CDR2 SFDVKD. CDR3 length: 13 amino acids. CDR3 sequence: CATSDPTRWEQFF. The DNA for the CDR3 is TGTGCCACCAGTGATCCTACCAGGTGGGAGCAGTTCTTC.

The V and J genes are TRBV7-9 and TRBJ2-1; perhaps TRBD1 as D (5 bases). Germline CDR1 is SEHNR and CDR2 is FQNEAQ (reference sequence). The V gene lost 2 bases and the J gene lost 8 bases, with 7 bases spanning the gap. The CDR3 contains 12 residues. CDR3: CASSLRRDEQFF. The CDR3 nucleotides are TGTGCCAGCAGCTTACGCAGGGATGAGCAGTTCTTC.

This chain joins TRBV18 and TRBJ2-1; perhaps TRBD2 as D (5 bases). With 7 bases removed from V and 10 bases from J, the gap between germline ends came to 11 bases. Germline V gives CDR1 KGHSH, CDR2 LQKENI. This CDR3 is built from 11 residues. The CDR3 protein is CASLVSGEQFF. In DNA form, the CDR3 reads TGTGCCAGCTTGGTTTCGGGGGAGCAGTTCTTC.